This TCR beta chain stems from a study of early T cells in non-severe SARS-CoV-2 infection. On the study more broadly: Sequencing of unsorted whole blood was done on bulk RNA, leaving chains unpaired.

Individual cDNA molecules were tagged with unique molecular identifiers. TCRdb reprocessed the 5' RACE reads via MiXCR and lists one record per CDR3 protein. The sample has 25,000 to 35,000 distinct CDR3 sequences, about 4.8% seen once. At least ten counts were recorded for this clonotype. Its antigen is not identified. Trimming shortened V by 1 base and J by 6 bases, and 7 bases separated the two germline ends. CDR3 length: 13 residues. Germline V CDR1 and CDR2: SGHVS, FNYEAQ. Study-wide results and caveats: CD4 and private specificities were missed by VDJdb matching, which favored anti-spike CD8 responses.

V is TRBV7-6 and J is TRBJ1-5; no definite D call. Source material: whole blood. The sequence was obtained from an adult who was a healthcare worker with PCR-confirmed SARS-CoV-2 infection or an uninfected control (not recorded which). The CDR3 nucleotides are TGTGCCAGCAGCTTAGGGGAGGGTCAGCCCCAGCATTTT. It yields the protein CASSLGEGQPQHF.